This T cell receptor beta chain was captured in a study of blood T cell repertoires in COVID-19. Study summary: T cells, B-cell-depleted T cells, or PBMCs provided the cDNA or gDNA that served as material.

Authors' analysis steps: The assay estimated nucleated cells by amplifying reference gene primers. Here immunoSEQ multiplex PCR was the method, and the copy in TCRdb shows in-frame clones only, minus some. D and trimming come from the DNA, and the V and J calls and clone size come from that table. Of fewer than 250,000 clones detected, about 89% appear once; the ten largest clones hold more than 5.5%. Germline V gives CDR1 SGDLS, CDR2 YYNGEE. V was clipped by 0 bases and J by 4 bases, with 10 bases between them. This CDR3 contains 14 residues. The chain carries TRBV9 and TRBJ1-2, with D uncertain. The TCR originated in a man aged 55-75 years who had recovered from COVID-19. Material: peripheral blood. CDR3 sequence reads: CASSVDYGGYGYTF. The CDR3 coding sequence is TGTGCCAGCAGCGTAGATTATGGAGGCTATGGCTACACCTTC.